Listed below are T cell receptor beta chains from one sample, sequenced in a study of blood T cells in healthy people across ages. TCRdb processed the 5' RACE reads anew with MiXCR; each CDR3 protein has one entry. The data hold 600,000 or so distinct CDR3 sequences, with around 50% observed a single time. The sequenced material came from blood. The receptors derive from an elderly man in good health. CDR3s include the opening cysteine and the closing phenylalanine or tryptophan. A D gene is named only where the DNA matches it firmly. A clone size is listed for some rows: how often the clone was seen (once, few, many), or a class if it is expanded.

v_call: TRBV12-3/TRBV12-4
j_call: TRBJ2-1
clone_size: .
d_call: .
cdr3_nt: TGTGCCAGCAGCTGGACGGAAGATGAGCAGTTCTTC
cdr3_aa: CASSWTEDEQFF

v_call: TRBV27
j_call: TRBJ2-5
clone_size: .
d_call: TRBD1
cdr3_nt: TGTGCCAGCAGTTTAAGACAGGGGGGTTGGGAGCAGTACTTC
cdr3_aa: CASSLRQGGWEQYF

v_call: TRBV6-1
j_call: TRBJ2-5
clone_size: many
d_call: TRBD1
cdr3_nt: TGTGCCAGCAGTCCCAGGCTACCTCCTATACAGGGGAGAGAGACCCAGTACTTC
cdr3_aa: CASSPRLPPIQGRETQYF

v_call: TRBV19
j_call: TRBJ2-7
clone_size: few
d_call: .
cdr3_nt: TGTGCCAGTCTGGGCTGGGGACGGAGCTCCTACGAGCAGTACTTC
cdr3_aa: CASLGWGRSSYEQYF

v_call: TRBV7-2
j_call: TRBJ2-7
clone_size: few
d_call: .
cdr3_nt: TGTGCAGTTGGGATCGAGCAGTACTTC
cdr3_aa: CAVGIEQYF

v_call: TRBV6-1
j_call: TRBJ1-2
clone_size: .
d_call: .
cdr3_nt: TGTGCCAGCAGTGACAACAGCATACCATTTTATGGCTACACCTTC
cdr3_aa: CASSDNSIPFYGYTF

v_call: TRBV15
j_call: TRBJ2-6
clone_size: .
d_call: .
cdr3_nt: TGTGCCACCAGCGCCCAAAGAAGTAGGGCCAACGTCCTGACTTTC
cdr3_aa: CATSAQRSRANVLTF

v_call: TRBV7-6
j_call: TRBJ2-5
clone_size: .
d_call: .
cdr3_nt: TGTGCCAGCAGCCAGCCCCTATTAGGCTCGGAGACCCAGTACTTC
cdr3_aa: CASSQPLLGSETQYF

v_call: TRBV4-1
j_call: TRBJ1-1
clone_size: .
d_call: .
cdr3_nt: TGCGCCAGCAGCCAAGATCAAGGCAGGGAAGCTTTCTTT
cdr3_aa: CASSQDQGREAFF

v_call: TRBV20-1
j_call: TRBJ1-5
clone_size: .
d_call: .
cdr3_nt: TGCAGTGCTAGAGCGGCACCTAGCAATCAGCCCCAGCATTTT
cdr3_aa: CSARAAPSNQPQHF

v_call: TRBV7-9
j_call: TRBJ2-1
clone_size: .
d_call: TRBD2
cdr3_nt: TGTGCCAGCAGCGTAAGGGCGGGGGATGAGCAGTTCTTC
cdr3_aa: CASSVRAGDEQFF

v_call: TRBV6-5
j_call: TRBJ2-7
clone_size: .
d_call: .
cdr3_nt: TGTGCCAGCAGTTACCCCATGGGAGAGCTGGGGGGCGTTAAATACGAGCAGTACTTC
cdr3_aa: CASSYPMGELGGVKYEQYF

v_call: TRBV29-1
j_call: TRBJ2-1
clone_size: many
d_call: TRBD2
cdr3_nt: TGCAGCGCCGGAAGCGGGAGTGGGTCCTACAATGAGCAGTTCTTC
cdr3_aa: CSAGSGSGSYNEQFF

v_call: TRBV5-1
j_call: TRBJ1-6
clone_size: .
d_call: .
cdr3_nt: TGCGCCAGCAGCCCGACACAGGGAAATAATTCACCCCTCCACTTT
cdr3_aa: CASSPTQGNNSPLHF

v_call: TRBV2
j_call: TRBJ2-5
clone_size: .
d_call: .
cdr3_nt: TGTGCCAGCGGGATGGACAGATACCAAGAGACCCAGTACTTC
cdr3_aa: CASGMDRYQETQYF

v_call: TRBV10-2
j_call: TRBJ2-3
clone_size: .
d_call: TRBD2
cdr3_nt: TGCGCCAGCAGTCAAAGCGGGACCCCAGATACGCAGTATTTT
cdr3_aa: CASSQSGTPDTQYF

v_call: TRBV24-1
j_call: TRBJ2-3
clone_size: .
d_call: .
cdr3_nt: TGTGCCACCAGTGATCCTACAGGGCCGGGCACAGATACGCAGTATTTT
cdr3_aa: CATSDPTGPGTDTQYF

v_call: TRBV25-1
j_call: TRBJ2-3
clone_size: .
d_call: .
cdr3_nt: TGTGCCAGCGGCGACCCAGGGGTTTGGGGTACGCAGTATTTT
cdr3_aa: CASGDPGVWGTQYF

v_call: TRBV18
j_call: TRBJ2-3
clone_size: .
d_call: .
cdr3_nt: TGTGCCAGCTTACGCGGGACAGACACTAGCACAGATACGCAGTATTTT
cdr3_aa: CASLRGTDTSTDTQYF

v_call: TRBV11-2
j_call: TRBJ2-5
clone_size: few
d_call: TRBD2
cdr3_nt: TGTGCCAGCAGCTTTGTAGCGGGAGTCAATGAGCAGTACTTC
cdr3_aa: CASSFVAGVNEQYF

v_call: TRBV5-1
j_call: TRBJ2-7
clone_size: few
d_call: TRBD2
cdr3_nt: TGCGCCAGCAGCAGCGGGAGGTTGTACGAGCAGTACTTC
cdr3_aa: CASSSGRLYEQYF

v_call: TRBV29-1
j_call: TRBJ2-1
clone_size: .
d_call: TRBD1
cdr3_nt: TGCAGCGTTGGACAGGGAGTCGGCAATGAGCAGTTCTTC
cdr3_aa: CSVGQGVGNEQFF

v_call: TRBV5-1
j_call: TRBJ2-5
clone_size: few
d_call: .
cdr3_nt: TGCGCCAGCAGCTCCTCCGGGACCGTGGAGACCCAGTACTTC
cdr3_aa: CASSSSGTVETQYF

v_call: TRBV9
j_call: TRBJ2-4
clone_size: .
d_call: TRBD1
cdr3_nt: TGTGCCAGCAGCGCAGGACAGGGGTTAGCCAAAAACATTCAGTACTTC
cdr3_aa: CASSAGQGLAKNIQYF

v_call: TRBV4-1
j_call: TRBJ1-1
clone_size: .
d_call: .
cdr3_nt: TGCGCCAGCAGCCAAGGGACTGAAGCTTTCTTT
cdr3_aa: CASSQGTEAFF

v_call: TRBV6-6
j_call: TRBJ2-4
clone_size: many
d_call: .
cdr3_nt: TGTGCCAGCAGTCCCTGGGGGCAGGAAAACATTCAGTACTTC
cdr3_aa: CASSPWGQENIQYF

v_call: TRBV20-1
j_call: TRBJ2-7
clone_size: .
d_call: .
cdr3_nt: TGCAGTGCTACCTCAGGTGGTTACGAGCAGTACTTC
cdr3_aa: CSATSGGYEQYF